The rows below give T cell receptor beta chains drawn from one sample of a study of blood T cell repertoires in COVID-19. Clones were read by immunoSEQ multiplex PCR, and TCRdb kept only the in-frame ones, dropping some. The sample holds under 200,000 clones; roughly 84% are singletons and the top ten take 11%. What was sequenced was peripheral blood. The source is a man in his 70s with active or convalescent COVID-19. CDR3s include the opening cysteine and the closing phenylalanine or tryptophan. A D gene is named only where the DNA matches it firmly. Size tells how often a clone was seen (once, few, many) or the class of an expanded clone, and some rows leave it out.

CASSLGTTGSPLHF TGTGCCAGCAGCTTAGGTACCACTGGTTCACCCCTCCACTTT TRBV7-2 . . TRBJ1-6
CASSLGTLTTYEQYF TGTGCCAGCAGCCTCGGGACACTGACTACCTACGAGCAGTACTTC TRBV11-2 once . TRBJ2-7
CATSDLRGEAGHLHYNEQFF TGTGCCACCAGTGATTTGAGGGGCGAGGCAGGGCACCTTCATTACAATGAGCAGTTCTTC TRBV24-1 . . TRBJ2-1
CAWSVGRTSGSKETQYF TGTGCCTGGAGTGTAGGGCGGACTAGCGGGAGCAAAGAGACCCAGTACTTC TRBV30 . TRBD2 TRBJ2-5
CASSVVDRGWTDTQYF TGTGCCAGCAGCGTAGTGGACAGGGGGTGGACAGATACGCAGTATTTT TRBV9 . TRBD1 TRBJ2-3
CASSLASMAGNTIYF TGTGCCAGCAGCTTAGCTAGTATGGCTGGAAACACCATATATTTT TRBV7-8 . . TRBJ1-3
CATSLGEGGYGYTF TGTGCCACCTCCCTGGGAGAGGGCGGCTATGGCTACACCTTC TRBV24-1 . . TRBJ1-2
CASSYGGLAGGEQYF TGTGCCAGCAGTTACGGCGGGCTAGCGGGGGGCGAGCAGTACTTC TRBV6-6 . TRBD2 TRBJ2-7
CASSEGGWGRDYEQYF TGTGCCAGTAGTGAAGGGGGATGGGGCAGAGACTACGAGCAGTACTTC TRBV19 . . TRBJ2-7
CASSSLRQGSTGELFF TGTGCCAGCAGTTCATTGCGACAGGGGAGTACCGGGGAGCTGTTTTTT TRBV6-2/TRBV6-3 . TRBD1 TRBJ2-2
CASSTGTQETQYF TGTGCCAGCAGTACAGGGACCCAAGAGACCCAGTACTTC TRBV6-4 . . TRBJ2-5
CASSLTGVEQYF TGTGCCAGCAGCTTAACAGGGGTCGAGCAGTACTTC TRBV7-3 . . TRBJ2-7
CASSIDGGSNQPQHF TGTGCCAGTAGTATAGATGGAGGGAGCAATCAGCCCCAGCATTTT TRBV19 . . TRBJ1-5
CSASGTGLSTEAFF TGCAGTGCCAGTGGGACAGGGTTGAGCACTGAAGCTTTCTTT TRBV20-1 . TRBD1 TRBJ1-1
CASSLTENTEAFF TGCGCCAGCAGCTTGACAGAGAACACTGAAGCTTTCTTT TRBV5-1 . . TRBJ1-1
CASSSSLLAGATYEQYF TGTGCCAGCAGTTCGTCCCTCCTAGCGGGAGCCACCTACGAGCAGTACTTC TRBV28 . TRBD2 TRBJ2-7
CATSRGGDRGVEKLFF TGTGCCACCAGCAGAGGGGGGGACAGGGGTGTTGAAAAACTGTTTTTT TRBV15 . TRBD1 TRBJ1-4
CASSPPLASDTYEQYF TGTGCCAGCAGCCCCCCCTTGGCTAGCGATACCTACGAGCAGTACTTC TRBV28 . . TRBJ2-7
CASRLQANTEAFF TGTGCCAGCCGGCTACAGGCGAACACTGAAGCTTTCTTT TRBV7-3 . . TRBJ1-1
CASNRDSVFLGGYTF TGTGCCAGTAACCGGGACAGCGTATTTTTGGGAGGCTACACCTTC TRBV19 . TRBD1 TRBJ1-2
CAIKAGGSNTEAFF TGTGCCATCAAAGCGGGGGGCTCGAACACTGAAGCTTTCTTT TRBV10-3 once . TRBJ1-1
CASSLHSGANVLTF TGTGCCAGCAGTTTACACTCTGGGGCCAACGTCCTGACTTTC TRBV28 . . TRBJ2-6
CASSEKEGQPQHF TGTGCCAGCAGCGAAAAAGAGGGTCAGCCCCAGCATTTT TRBV9 . . TRBJ1-5
CASSPEGRRDTQYF TGTGCCAGCTCACCCGAGGGCCGCAGAGATACGCAGTATTTT TRBV18 . . TRBJ2-3
CASSLDPAGELFF TGCGCCAGCAGCTTGGACCCGGCCGGGGAGCTGTTTTTT TRBV5-1 . . TRBJ2-2
CASSPRTVNSPLHF TGTGCCAGCTCACCCCGGACAGTTAATTCACCCCTCCACTTT TRBV18 . . TRBJ1-6
CASSPFGGRDGELFF TGTGCCAGCAGCCCGTTCGGGGGGCGCGACGGGGAGCTGTTTTTT TRBV6-2/TRBV6-3 . . TRBJ2-2
CASSFGTGRLREQFF TGTGCCAGCAGCTTTGGGACAGGGAGGTTGCGTGAGCAGTTCTTC TRBV7-2 . TRBD1 TRBJ2-1
CASSLGVTGAVSTYEQYF TGTGCCAGCAGCTTGGGGGTTACAGGGGCGGTTTCGACCTACGAGCAGTACTTC TRBV5-5 . TRBD1 TRBJ2-7
CASSYSPGFGAFF TGTGCCAGCAGTTACTCACCAGGGTTCGGAGCTTTCTTT TRBV6-2/TRBV6-3 . . TRBJ1-1
CASSYPTSASGDEQFF TGTGCCAGCAGCTACCCGACTAGCGCCTCCGGGGATGAGCAGTTCTTC TRBV7-6 . TRBD2 TRBJ2-1
CASSLRTSGSNTGELFF TGTGCCAGCAGCCTACGGACTAGCGGGTCGAACACCGGGGAGCTGTTTTTT TRBV11-2 . TRBD2 TRBJ2-2
CASSQGTTRYNEQFF TGTGCCAGCAGCCAAGGGACTACCCGATACAATGAGCAGTTCTTC TRBV4-2 . . TRBJ2-1
CASSLGGEYGEAFF TGTGCCAGCAGCTTAGGGGGCGAGTACGGTGAAGCTTTCTTT TRBV7-9 . . TRBJ1-1
CATFQAYTDTQYF TGTGCCACCTTCCAAGCCTACACAGATACGCAGTATTTT TRBV6-5 once . TRBJ2-3
CASNDGTSPYNEQFF TGTGCCAGCAACGACGGGACATCCCCCTACAATGAGCAGTTCTTC TRBV6-6 . . TRBJ2-1
CASSFTGHSNQPQHF TGCGCCAGCAGCTTCACAGGGCACTCCAATCAGCCCCAGCATTTT TRBV5-1 . . TRBJ1-5
CASSRPFPGQGDYEQYF TGTGCCAGCAGTCGACCTTTCCCGGGACAGGGCGACTACGAGCAGTACTTC TRBV7-2 . TRBD1 TRBJ2-7
CASSLYPRGLGTEAFF TGCGCCAGCAGCTTGTACCCCAGGGGGCTGGGAACTGAAGCTTTCTTT TRBV5-1 few TRBD1 TRBJ1-1
CASSRQVQETQYF TGTGCCAGCTCAAGACAAGTACAAGAGACCCAGTACTTC TRBV18 . . TRBJ2-5
CASSVATGQGGGYTF TGTGCCAGCAGCGTAGCTACAGGACAGGGCGGGGGCTACACCTTC TRBV9 . TRBD1 TRBJ1-2
CSVKGRGAENYEQYF TGCAGCGTTAAAGGGCGGGGAGCAGAAAACTACGAGCAGTACTTC TRBV29-1 . . TRBJ2-7
CASSLRTGATNTGELFF TGCGCCAGCAGCTTACGGACAGGGGCAACGAACACCGGGGAGCTGTTTTTT TRBV5-1 . TRBD1 TRBJ2-2
CASSPGDHRVTGGYTF TGCGCCAGCAGCCCAGGGGATCACAGGGTTACGGGTGGCTACACCTTC TRBV4-1 . . TRBJ1-2
CASSSLPAGGTDTQYF TGCGCCAGCAGCTCCCTCCCAGCGGGGGGGACAGATACGCAGTATTTT TRBV5-1 . TRBD2 TRBJ2-3
CASMGTGGLYGYTF TGTGCCAGCATGGGTACAGGGGGCCTCTATGGCTACACCTTC TRBV28 few TRBD1 TRBJ1-2
CASRRRNTEAFF TGTGCCAGTAGGCGTAGAAACACTGAAGCTTTCTTT TRBV19 . . TRBJ1-1
CASSYGASGAYNEQFF TGTGCCAGCAGCTATGGGGCTAGCGGGGCGTACAATGAGCAGTTCTTC TRBV9 . TRBD2 TRBJ2-1
CASSGDRVVNEQFF TGTGCCAGCAGTGGGGACAGGGTGGTTAATGAGCAGTTCTTC TRBV27 . TRBD1 TRBJ2-1
CASSYRGLGFGDEQFF TGTGCCAGCAGTTACAGGGGACTGGGGTTTGGCGATGAGCAGTTCTTC TRBV6-2/TRBV6-3 . . TRBJ2-1
CASGQRISGSTDTQYF TGTGCCAGCGGACAAAGAATTAGCGGGAGCACAGATACGCAGTATTTT TRBV7-2 . TRBD2 TRBJ2-3
CASSLGSGNDGYTF TGCGCCAGCAGCTTGGGTTCGGGTAACGATGGCTACACCTTC TRBV5-1 . . TRBJ1-2
CASGGFQETQYF TGTGCCAGCGGGGGGTTCCAAGAGACCCAGTACTTC TRBV2 . . TRBJ2-5
CASSRGVHRTDTQYF TGTGCCAGCAGCCGCGGGGTCCACCGCACAGATACGCAGTATTTT TRBV7-9 . . TRBJ2-3
CASSSARADTQYF TGTGCCAGCAGCTCCGCGCGCGCAGATACGCAGTATTTT TRBV11-2 . . TRBJ2-3
CATQLRSLAKNIQYF TGTGCCACTCAACTGCGGTCACTAGCCAAAAACATTCAGTACTTC TRBV15 . . TRBJ2-4
CASSLATQTQKLFF TGTGCCAGCAGCTTGGCCACACAAACCCAAAAACTGTTTTTT TRBV5-8 few . TRBJ1-4
CASSVGGSQGANNEQFF TGTGCCAGCAGCGTAGGAGGCTCACAGGGAGCGAACAATGAGCAGTTCTTC TRBV9 few . TRBJ2-1
CATSENRNTDTQYF TGTGCCACCAGTGAGAACAGGAACACAGATACGCAGTATTTT TRBV24-1 . . TRBJ2-3
CASSDDWGLVQETQYF TGTGCCAGCAGTGATGATTGGGGACTAGTACAGGAGACCCAGTACTTC TRBV25-1 . TRBD2 TRBJ2-5